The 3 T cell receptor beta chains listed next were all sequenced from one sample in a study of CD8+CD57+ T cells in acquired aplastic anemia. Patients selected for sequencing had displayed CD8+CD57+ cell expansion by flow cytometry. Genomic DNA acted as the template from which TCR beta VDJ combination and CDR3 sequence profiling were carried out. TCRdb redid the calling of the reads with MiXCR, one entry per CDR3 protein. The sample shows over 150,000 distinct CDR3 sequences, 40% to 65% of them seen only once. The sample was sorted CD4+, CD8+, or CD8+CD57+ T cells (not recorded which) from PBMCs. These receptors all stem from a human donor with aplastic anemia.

Here the CDR3 reads CASSLFPSGTSSYNEQFF. CDR3 DNA sequence: TGTGCCAGCAGTTTATTCCCTAGCGGGACCTCCTCCTACAATGAGCAGTTCTTC. The chain links TRBV12-3 or TRBV12-4 to TRBJ2-1; the match to TRBD2 covers 9 bases. The CDR3 has 18 amino acids. Losses at the gene ends were 2 bases for V and 0 bases for J; bases not matched to a gene: 8.

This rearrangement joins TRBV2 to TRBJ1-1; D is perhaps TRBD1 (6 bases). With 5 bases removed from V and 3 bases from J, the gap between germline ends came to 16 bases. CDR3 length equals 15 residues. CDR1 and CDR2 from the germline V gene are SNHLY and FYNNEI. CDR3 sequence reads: CASSTASGTHTEAFF. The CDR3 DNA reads TGTGCCAGCAGTACTGCCTCCGGGACACACACTGAAGCTTTCTTT.

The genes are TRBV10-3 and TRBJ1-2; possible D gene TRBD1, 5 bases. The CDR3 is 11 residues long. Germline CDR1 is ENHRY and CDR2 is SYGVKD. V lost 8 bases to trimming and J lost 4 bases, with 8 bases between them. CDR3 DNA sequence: TGTGCCATCGGGGCTGGCTATGGCTACACCTTC. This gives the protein CAIGAGYGYTF.